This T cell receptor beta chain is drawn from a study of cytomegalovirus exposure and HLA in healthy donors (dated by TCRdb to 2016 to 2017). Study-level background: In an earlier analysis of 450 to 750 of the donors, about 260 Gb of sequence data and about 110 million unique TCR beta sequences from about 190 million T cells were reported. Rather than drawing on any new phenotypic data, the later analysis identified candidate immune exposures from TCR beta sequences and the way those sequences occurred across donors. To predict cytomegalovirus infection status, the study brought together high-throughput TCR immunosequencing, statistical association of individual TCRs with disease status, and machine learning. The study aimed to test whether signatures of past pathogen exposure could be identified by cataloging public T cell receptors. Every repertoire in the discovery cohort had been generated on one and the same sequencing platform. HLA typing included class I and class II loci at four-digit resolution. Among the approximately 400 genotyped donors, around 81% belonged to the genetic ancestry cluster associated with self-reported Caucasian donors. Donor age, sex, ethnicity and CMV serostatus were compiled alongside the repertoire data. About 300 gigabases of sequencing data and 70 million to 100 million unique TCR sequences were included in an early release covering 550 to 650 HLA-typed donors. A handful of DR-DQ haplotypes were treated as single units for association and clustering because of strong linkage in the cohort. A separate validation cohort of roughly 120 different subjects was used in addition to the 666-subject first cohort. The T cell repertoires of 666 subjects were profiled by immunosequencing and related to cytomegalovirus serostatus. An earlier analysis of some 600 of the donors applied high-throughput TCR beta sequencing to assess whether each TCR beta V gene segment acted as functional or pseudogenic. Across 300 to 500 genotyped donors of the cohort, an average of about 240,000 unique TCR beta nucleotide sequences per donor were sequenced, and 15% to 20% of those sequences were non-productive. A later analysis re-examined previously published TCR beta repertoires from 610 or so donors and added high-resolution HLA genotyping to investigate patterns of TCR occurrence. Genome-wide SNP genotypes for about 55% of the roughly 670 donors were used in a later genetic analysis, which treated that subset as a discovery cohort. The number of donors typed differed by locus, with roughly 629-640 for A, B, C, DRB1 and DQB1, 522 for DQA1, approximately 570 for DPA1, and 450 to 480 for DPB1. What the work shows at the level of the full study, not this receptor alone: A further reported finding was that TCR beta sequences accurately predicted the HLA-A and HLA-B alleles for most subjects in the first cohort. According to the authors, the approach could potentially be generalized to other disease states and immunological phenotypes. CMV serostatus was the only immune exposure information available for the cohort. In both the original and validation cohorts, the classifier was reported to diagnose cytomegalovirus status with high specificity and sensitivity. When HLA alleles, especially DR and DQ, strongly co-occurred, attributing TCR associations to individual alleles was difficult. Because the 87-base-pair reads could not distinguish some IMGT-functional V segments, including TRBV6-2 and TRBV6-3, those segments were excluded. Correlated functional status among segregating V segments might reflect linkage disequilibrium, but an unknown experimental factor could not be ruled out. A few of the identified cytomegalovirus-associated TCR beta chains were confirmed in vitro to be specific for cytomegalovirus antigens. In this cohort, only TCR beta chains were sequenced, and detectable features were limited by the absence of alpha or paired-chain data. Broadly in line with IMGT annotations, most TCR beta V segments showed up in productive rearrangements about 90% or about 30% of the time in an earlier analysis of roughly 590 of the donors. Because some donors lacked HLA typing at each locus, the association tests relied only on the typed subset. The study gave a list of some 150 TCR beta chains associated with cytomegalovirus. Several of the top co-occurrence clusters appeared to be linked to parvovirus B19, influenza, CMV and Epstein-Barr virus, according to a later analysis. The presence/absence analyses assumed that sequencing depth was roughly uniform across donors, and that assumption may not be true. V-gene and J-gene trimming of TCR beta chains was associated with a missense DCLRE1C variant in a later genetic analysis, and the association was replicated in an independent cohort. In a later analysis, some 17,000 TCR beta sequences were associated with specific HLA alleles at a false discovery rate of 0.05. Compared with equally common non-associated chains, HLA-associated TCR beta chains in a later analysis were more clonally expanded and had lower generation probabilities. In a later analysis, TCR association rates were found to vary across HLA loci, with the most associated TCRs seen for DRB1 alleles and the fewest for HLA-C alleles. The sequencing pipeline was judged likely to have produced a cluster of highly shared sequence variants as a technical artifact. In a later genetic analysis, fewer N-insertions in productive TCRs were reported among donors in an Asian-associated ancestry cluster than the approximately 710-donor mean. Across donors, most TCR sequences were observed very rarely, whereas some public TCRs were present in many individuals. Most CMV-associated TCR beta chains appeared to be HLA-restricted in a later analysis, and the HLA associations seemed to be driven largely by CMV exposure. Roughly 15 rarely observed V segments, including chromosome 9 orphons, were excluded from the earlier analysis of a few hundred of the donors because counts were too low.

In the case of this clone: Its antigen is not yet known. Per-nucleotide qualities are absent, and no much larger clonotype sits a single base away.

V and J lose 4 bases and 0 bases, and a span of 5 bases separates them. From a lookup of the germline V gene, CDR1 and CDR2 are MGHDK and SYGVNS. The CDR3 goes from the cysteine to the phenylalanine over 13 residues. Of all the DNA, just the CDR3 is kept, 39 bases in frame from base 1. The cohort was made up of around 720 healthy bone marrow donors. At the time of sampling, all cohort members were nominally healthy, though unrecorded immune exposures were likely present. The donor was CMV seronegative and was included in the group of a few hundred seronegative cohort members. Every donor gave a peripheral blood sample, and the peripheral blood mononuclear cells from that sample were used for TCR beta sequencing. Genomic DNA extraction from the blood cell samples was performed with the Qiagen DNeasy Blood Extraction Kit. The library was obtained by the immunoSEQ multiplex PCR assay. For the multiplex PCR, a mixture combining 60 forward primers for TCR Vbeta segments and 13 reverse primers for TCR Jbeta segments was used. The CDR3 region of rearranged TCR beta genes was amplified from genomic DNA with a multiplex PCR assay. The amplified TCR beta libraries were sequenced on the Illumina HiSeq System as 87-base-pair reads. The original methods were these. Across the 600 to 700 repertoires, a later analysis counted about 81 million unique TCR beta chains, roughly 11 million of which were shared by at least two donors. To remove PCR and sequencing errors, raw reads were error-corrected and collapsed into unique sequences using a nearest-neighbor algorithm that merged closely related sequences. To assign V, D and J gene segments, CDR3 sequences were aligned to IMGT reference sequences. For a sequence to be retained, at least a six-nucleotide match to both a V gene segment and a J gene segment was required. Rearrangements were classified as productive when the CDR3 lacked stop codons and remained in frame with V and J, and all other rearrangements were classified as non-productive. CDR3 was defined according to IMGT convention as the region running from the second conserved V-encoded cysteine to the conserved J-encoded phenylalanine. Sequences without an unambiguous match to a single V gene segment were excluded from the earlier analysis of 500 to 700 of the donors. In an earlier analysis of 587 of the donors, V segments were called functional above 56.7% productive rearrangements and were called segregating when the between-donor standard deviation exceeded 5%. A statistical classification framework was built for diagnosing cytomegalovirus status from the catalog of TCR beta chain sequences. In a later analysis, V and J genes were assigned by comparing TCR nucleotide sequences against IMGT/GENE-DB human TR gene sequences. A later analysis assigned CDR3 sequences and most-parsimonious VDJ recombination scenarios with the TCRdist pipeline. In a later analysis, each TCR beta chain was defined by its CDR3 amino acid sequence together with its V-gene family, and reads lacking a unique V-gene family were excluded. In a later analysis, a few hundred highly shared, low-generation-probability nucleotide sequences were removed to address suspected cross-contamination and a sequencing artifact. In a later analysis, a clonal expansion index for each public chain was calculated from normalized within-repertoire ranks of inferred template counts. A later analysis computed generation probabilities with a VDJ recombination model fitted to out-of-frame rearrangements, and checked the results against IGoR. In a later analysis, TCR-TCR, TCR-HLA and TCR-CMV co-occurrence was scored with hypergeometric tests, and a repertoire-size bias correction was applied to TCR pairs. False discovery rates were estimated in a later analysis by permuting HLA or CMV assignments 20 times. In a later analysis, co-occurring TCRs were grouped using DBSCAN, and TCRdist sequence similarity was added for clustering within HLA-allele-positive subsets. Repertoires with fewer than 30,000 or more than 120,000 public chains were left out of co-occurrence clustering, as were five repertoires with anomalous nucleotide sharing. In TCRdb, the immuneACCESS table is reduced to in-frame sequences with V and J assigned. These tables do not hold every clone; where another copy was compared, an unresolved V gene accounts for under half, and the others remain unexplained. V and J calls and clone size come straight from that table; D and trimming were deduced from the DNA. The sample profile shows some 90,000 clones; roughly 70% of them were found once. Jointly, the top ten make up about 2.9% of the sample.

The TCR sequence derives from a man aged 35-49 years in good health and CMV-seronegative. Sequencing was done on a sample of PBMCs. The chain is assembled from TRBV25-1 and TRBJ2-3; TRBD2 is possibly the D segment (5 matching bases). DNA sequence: TGTGCCAGCAGTGTAGCGAGCACAGATACGCAGTATTTT. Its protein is CASSVASTDTQYF.